What follows are 28 T cell receptor beta chains derived from one specimen sequenced in a study of CD8 T cells in Susac syndrome. Random hexamers primed reverse transcription of 0.5 to 1 ug RNA. In TCRdb, the immunoSEQ multiplex PCR reads were re-called with MiXCR into one record per CDR3 protein. The sample comprises 110,000 or so distinct CDR3 sequences, about 92% of which are singletons, and roughly 0.088% rests with the top ten. The sequencing input was CD4+ T cells from PBMCs. These receptors came from a human donor with multiple sclerosis.

This chain connects TRBV6-2 or TRBV6-3 to TRBJ2-6; TRBD2 is a possible D gene (6 bases). The germline V and J ends were trimmed by 3 bases and 2 bases, with 8 bases remaining between them. CDR1 and CDR2 (germline): MNHEY, SVGEGT. This CDR3 contains 15 residues. The CDR3 DNA follows: TGTGCCAGCAGTTATGGCGGGACTGGGGCCAACGTCCTGACTTTC. Residues: CASSYGGTGANVLTF.

About this clonotype itself: At one boundary the junction diverges from the germline segment, which might be a read error. The chain uses TRBV6-2 or TRBV6-3 and TRBJ2-5, with D possibly being TRBD1 (6 bases). This CDR3 is 15 amino acids long. Germline V gene data show CDR1 as MNHEY and CDR2 as SVGEGT. Here the CDR3 DNA reads TGTGCCGGCAGCAATGGGGCAGGGGATGCGGAGACCCAGTACTTC. Its protein product is CAGSNGAGDAETQYF.

The J gene is TRBJ2-1, the V gene TRBV11-1, with 13 bases identical to TRBD2. This CDR3 has 16 amino acids. In germline, CDR1 is SGHAT, CDR2 FQDESV (reference sequence). The V and J ends lost 5 bases and 8 bases, in that order; junction bases with no gene match: 9. The CDR3 is CASSVTSGGFLDEQFF. The CDR3 DNA is TGTGCCAGCAGCGTGACTAGCGGGGGGTTTTTGGATGAGCAGTTCTTC.

This chain connects TRBV30 to TRBJ1-6; TRBD1 might be the D (5 bases). The V and J ends lost 1 base and 9 bases respectively, with 10 bases between them. The germline V gene has CDR1 GTSNPN and CDR2 SVGIG (reference sequence). The CDR3 has 13 amino acids. As DNA, the CDR3 is TGTGCCTGGAGTGACAGGTTCTCTTCACCCCTCCACTTT. This encodes CAWSDRFSSPLHF.

This clonotype was found a few times. CDR3 sequence: CASSFDWDRAYEQYF. CDR3 coding DNA: TGTGCCAGCAGCTTTGATTGGGACAGGGCCTACGAGCAGTACTTC. V usage is TRBV5-5 and J usage is TRBJ2-7; 9 bases are shared with TRBD1. The V gene's germline CDR1 is SGHKS and CDR2 YYEKEE (reference sequence). This CDR3 contains 15 residues. V gave up 2 bases and J gave up 2 bases; unmatched junction bases: 5. The complete variable domain, with remaining parts taken from reference TRBV5-5 and TRBJ2-7, reads DAGVTQSPTHLIKTRGQQVTLRCSPISGHKSVSWYQQVLGQGPQFIFQYYEKEERGRGNFPDRFSARQFPNYSSELNVNALLLGDSALYLCASSFDWDRAYEQYFGPGTRLTVT.

The V gene is TRBV25-1, the J gene TRBJ2-6; D is perhaps TRBD2 (5 bases). The germline CDR1 and CDR2 sequences are MGHDK and SYGVNS. The ends were cut back, 7 bases at V and 1 base at J, with 20 bases in the middle. The CDR3 loop spans 18 amino acids. CDR3 bases: TGTGCCAGCACCAGAGGGATGCCGCGATGGTCTGGGGCCAACGTCCTGACTTTC. Translation gives CASTRGMPRWSGANVLTF.

This chain joins TRBV20-1 and TRBJ2-5; D gene ambiguous. The V end was cut by 6 bases, the J end by 3 bases, with 11 bases between. Per germline, CDR1 DFQATT and CDR2 SNEGSKA (reference sequence). CDR3 length equals 12 residues. The CDR3, as DNA: TGCAGTGCCCCTCTTGGGGAAGAGACCCAGTACTTC. Amino acids: CSAPLGEETQYF.

J is TRBJ2-7 and V is TRBV5-6; D ambiguous. The CDR3 extends over 12 amino acids. Trimming removed 0 bases from V and 5 bases from J, with 6 bases in between. CDR1 and CDR2 (germline): SGHDT, YYEEEE. The DNA of the CDR3 is TGTGCCAGCAGCTTGGTGAGCCACGAGCAGTACTTC. Translating gives CASSLVSHEQYF.

This clonotype has a single count. This chain joins TRBV28 and TRBJ2-2; D is unclear. Germline-derived CDR1 and CDR2 are MDHEN and SYDVKM. The CDR3 totals 13 residues. The V and J ends lost 3 bases and 6 bases respectively, with 8 bases between them. The CDR3 nucleotides read TGTGCCAGCAGTTTGGGAATGGCCGGGGAGCTGTTTTTT. Protein: CASSLGMAGELFF.

The rearrangement links TRBV12-5 to TRBJ1-3, with D possibly being TRBD1 (5 bases). The CDR3 sequence is 15 residues long. The V gene lost 5 bases and the J gene lost 4 bases, with 15 bases spanning the gap. Germline CDR1 and CDR2: LGHNT and FRNRAP. Written as DNA, the CDR3 is TGTGCTAGTGGTCAAGGGGTTCAATCCGGAAACACCATATATTTT. This sequence encodes CASGQGVQSGNTIYF.

This rearrangement joins TRBV20-1 to TRBJ2-7; possible D gene TRBD1, 5 bases. Germline V gene data show CDR1 as DFQATT and CDR2 as SNEGSKA (reference sequence). Between the trimmed V and J ends, which lost 3 bases and 3 bases, there was a span of 12 bases. The CDR3 runs to 13 residues. The chain's CDR3 is CSASVQGFYEQYF. The CDR3 DNA is TGCAGTGCTAGTGTGCAGGGTTTCTACGAGCAGTACTTC.

The chain recombines TRBV6-2 or TRBV6-3 with TRBJ2-5; 9 nucleotides align to TRBD1. There are 14 residues in the CDR3. V trimming: 6 bases; J trimming: 4 bases; junction bases outside the gene matches: 6. The V gene's germline CDR1 is MNHEY and CDR2 SVGEGT. The CDR3 loop is CASRPQTGGETQYF. The CDR3 region has the DNA TGTGCCAGCAGGCCTCAGACAGGGGGAGAGACCCAGTACTTC.

J is TRBJ2-5 and V is TRBV2; 10 nucleotides match TRBD1. CDR1 and CDR2 from the germline V gene are SNHLY and FYNNEI. V shed 6 bases, J shed 3 bases, and the junction held 4 bases outside the gene matches. The CDR3 loop spans 14 amino acids. CDR3 sequence: CASSAGQGEETQYF. The CDR3, as DNA: TGTGCCAGCAGCGCCGGACAGGGGGAAGAGACCCAGTACTTC. Based on the CDR3 plus reference TRBV2 and TRBJ2-5, the full variable domain is EPEVTQTPSHQVTQMGQEVILRCVPISNHLYFYWYRQILGQKVEFLVSFYNNEISEKSEIFDDQFSVERPDGSNFTLKIRSTKLEDSAMYFCASSAGQGEETQYFGPGTRLLVL.

The V and J genes are TRBV19 and TRBJ1-4, with 8 bases fitting TRBD1. V lost 4 bases to trimming and J lost 12 bases; unmatched junction nucleotides: 10. CDR1 LNHDA and CDR2 SQIVND come from the germline V gene (reference sequence). The CDR3 totals 14 residues. CDR3 sequence reads: CASSTLTGVMELFF. CDR3 coding DNA: TGTGCCAGTAGTACACTGACAGGGGTGATGGAACTGTTTTTT.

The chain uses TRBV11-2 and TRBJ2-1; D is perhaps TRBD1 or TRBD2 (5 bases each). Trimming took 5 bases from V and 12 from J, leaving 14 bases between them. Germline V CDR1 and CDR2: SGHAT, FQNNGV. CDR3 length: 12 residues. CDR3 region: CASSRDATRQFF. CDR3 in DNA: TGTGCCAGCAGCCGGGACGCCACAAGGCAGTTCTTC. Full variable domain (outside the CDR3, taken from reference TRBV11-2 and TRBJ2-1): EAGVAQSPRYKIIEKRQSVAFWCNPISGHATLYWYQQILGQGPKLLIQFQNNGVVDDSQLPKDRFSAERLKGVDSTLKIQPAKLEDSAVYLCASSRDATRQFFGPGTRLTVL.

The chain joins TRBV6-2 or TRBV6-3 to TRBJ2-1; perhaps TRBD1 as D (5 bases). The CDR3 extends over 15 amino acids. Deletions cut 3 bases from V and 7 bases from J, with 16 bases between. Germline assignment: CDR1 MNHEY and CDR2 SVGEGT. CDR3 in amino acids: CASSYVQGRLNEQFF. The DNA for the CDR3 is TGTGCCAGCAGTTATGTTCAGGGAAGGTTGAATGAGCAGTTCTTC.

V usage is TRBV20-1 and J usage is TRBJ1-1; no definite D call. Germline CDR1 DFQATT, CDR2 SNEGSKA (reference sequence). V dropped 2 bases and J dropped 7 bases, with 20 bases sitting between them. This CDR3 is built from 15 residues. Written as DNA, the CDR3 is TGCAGTGCTAGACGTGAGAGGGTCTCTATGTTTGAAGCTTTCTTT. This translates into CSARRERVSMFEAFF.

The chain couples TRBV19 to TRBJ2-5; D is uncertain. The CDR3 totals 12 residues. V shed 4 bases and J shed 3 bases, with 6 bases lying between them. Germline CDR1 and CDR2: LNHDA and SQIVND (reference sequence). The CDR3 loop is CASSNREETQYF. CDR3 bases: TGTGCCAGTAGTAATCGGGAAGAGACCCAGTACTTC.

The gene calls are TRBV4-1 and TRBJ2-5; D may be TRBD2 (5 bases). With 0 bases removed from V and 5 bases from J, the gap between germline ends came to 13 bases. The germline V gene has CDR1 MGHRA and CDR2 YSYEKL. This CDR3 has 15 amino acids. The CDR3 bases are TGCGCCAGCAGCCAAGAAGATCGCGGGTGGGAGACCCAGTACTTC. Translating it yields CASSQEDRGWETQYF.

The chain is built from TRBV30 and TRBJ1-6; TRBD1 matches 10 bases. The CDR3 spans 19 residues. After removal of 3 bases from V and 0 bases from J, the junction contained 11 bases not matched to a gene. CDR1 GTSNPN and CDR2 SVGIG come from the germline V gene (reference sequence). The CDR3 is CAWSRTRTGGSSYNSPLHF. CDR3 DNA: TGTGCCTGGAGCCGAACGCGGACAGGGGGTAGCTCCTATAATTCACCCCTCCACTTT.

This chain connects TRBV28 to TRBJ1-1; 12 positions agree with TRBD1. CDR1 and CDR2 (germline): MDHEN, SYDVKM. The CDR3 is 18 residues long. After removal of 7 bases from V and 4 bases from J, the junction contained 16 bases not matched to a gene. The CDR3 loop is CASKAGTGGIVAPTEAFF. CDR3 DNA: TGTGCCAGCAAAGCCGGGACAGGGGGCATTGTAGCCCCCACTGAAGCTTTCTTT.

The genes are TRBV6-5 and TRBJ2-5; 7 bases fit TRBD2. V dropped 5 bases and J dropped 5; count of bases not matched to a gene: 8. Germline lookup yields CDR1 MNHEY and CDR2 SVGAGI. The CDR3 covers 14 residues. CDR3 region: CASSTDWGGETQYF. CDR3 sequence (DNA): TGTGCCAGCAGTACCGACTGGGGGGGGGAGACCCAGTACTTC.

The chain is built from TRBV3-1 and TRBJ1-1; 8 bases are shared with TRBD1. The ends lost 3 bases at V and 6 bases at J; junction bases unmatched: 9. The length of the CDR3 is 15 residues. Germline values: CDR1 LGHDT, CDR2 YNNKEL (reference sequence). DNA of the CDR3: TGTGCCAGCAGCCAGGCTCAGGGGGCAGGACCTGAAGCTTTCTTT. Protein sequence: CASSQAQGAGPEAFF.

The J gene is TRBJ1-1, the V gene TRBV30; D unresolved. This CDR3 has 13 residues. The germline V gene encodes CDR1 GTSNPN and CDR2 SVGIG (reference sequence). V lost 1 base to trimming and J lost 5 bases, with 11 bases between them. In nucleotides, the CDR3 is TGTGCCTGGAGTGGAGATAGCCGGACTGAAGCTTTCTTT. Its protein product is CAWSGDSRTEAFF.

The chain links TRBV29-1 to TRBJ1-6, with a tentative D call TRBD1 (6 bases). CDR1 is SQVTM, CDR2 ANQGSEA, per germline. The V and J ends lost 6 bases and 8 bases respectively, with 17 bases between them. CDR3 length: 14 amino acids. The CDR3 DNA sequence: TGCAGCGTCCTGACAGGAGACTTGGATTCACCCCTCCACTTT. Protein: CSVLTGDLDSPLHF.

The J gene is TRBJ2-3, the V gene TRBV29-1; D perhaps matches TRBD1 (6 bases). The CDR3 is 14 residues long. Germline CDR1 SQVTM, CDR2 ANQGSEA. V lost 8 bases and J lost 2, with 17 bases in between. CDR3 amino acids: CSSEGWGHTDTQYF. In nucleotides, the CDR3 is TGCAGCTCTGAAGGGTGGGGGCACACAGATACGCAGTATTTT.

The chain combines TRBV1 with TRBJ1-6. TRBV1 is flagged as a pseudogene. The CDR3 has 15 amino acids. The CDR3 spells CTSSQRGCYNSPLHF. The CDR3 DNA reads as TGCACCAGCAGCCAAAGGGGCTGCTATAATTCACCCCTCCACTTT.

The CDR3: CASSPGTGGVYGYTF. DNA of the CDR3: TGCGCCAGCAGCCCCGGGACAGGGGGCGTCTATGGCTACACCTTC. The chain employs TRBV5-1 and TRBJ1-2, with 12 positions matching TRBD1. Germline V gene data show CDR1 as SGHRS and CDR2 as YFSETQ. After removal of 4 bases from V and 4 bases from J, the junction contained 5 bases not matched to a gene. This CDR3 has 15 amino acids.